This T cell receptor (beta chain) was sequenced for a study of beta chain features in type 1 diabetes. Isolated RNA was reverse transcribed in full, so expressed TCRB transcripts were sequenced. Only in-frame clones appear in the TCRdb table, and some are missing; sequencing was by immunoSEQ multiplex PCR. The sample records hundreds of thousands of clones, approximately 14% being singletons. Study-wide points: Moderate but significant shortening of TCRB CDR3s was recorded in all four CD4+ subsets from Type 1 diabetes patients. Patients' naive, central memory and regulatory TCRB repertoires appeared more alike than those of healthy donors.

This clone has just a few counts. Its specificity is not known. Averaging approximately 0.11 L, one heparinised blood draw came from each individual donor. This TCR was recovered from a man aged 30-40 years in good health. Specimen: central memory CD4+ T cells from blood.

CDR3 nucleotides: TGTGCCAGCAGTCCGGGGGGGCCCCAAGAGACCCAGTACTTC. This codes for CASSPGGPQETQYF. The rearrangement joins TRBV6-6 to TRBJ2-5, with 8 nucleotides matching TRBD2. CDR3 length equals 14 residues. Looked up from germline, CDR1 is MNHNY and CDR2 is SVGAGI (reference sequence). V lost 5 bases, J lost 1 base, and 3 bases stayed unmatched.